This T cell receptor (beta chain) emerged from a study of OX40 agonist ivuxolimab in advanced cancers. Study-level information: The dose-escalation cohort had hepatocellular carcinoma, melanoma, renal cell or head and neck cancer. The study reported partial responses in three patients: one hepatocellular carcinoma, two cutaneous melanoma. Study-level points and caveats: The average count of expanded clones was higher among CD8+ T cells than among CD4+.

The protocol was immunoSEQ multiplex PCR, while the TCRdb copy is restricted to in-frame clones and leaves out a portion. The sample includes 60,000 to 100,000 clones, roughly four fifths seen only once; the top ten take 0.5% to 0.65%. The CDR3 covers 13 residues. V lost 6 bases, J lost 3 bases, and 3 bases stayed unmatched. The germline CDR1 and CDR2 sequences are LNHNV and YYDKDF (reference sequence). This clone was counted once. As yet, its antigen is unknown. This TCR was recovered from an adult with an advanced solid tumor such as melanoma, head and neck, liver or kidney cancer. The specimen comprised CD4+ or CD8+ T cells sorted from blood, sampled in a trial of the OX40 agonist ivuxolimab. The chain links TRBV15 to TRBJ1-1; 8 nucleotides line up with TRBD1. CDR3 DNA sequence: TGTGCCACCAGGCTACAGGGGGACACTGAAGCTTTCTTT. Translation: CATRLQGDTEAFF.